The 26 T cell receptor beta chains listed next were all sequenced from one sample in a study of T cell repertoires in cytomegalovirus infection. These receptors are not linked to any known antigen. From the reads, TCRdb called clonotypes with MiXCR, one entry per CDR3 protein. This table has some 920,000 distinct CDR3 sequences, roughly 30% appearing once. Sequencing was performed on cultured CD8+ T cells from PBMCs, taken from culture after CMV antigen stimulation. These receptors originate from a human donor in good health (CMV status not recorded). Some clones in this sample may be carry-over from other donors' samples.

This clonotype occurred a few times. The rearrangement joins TRBV4-1 to TRBJ2-3; D tentatively fits TRBD1 or TRBD2 (5 bases each). Germline lookup yields CDR1 MGHRA and CDR2 YSYEKL. V was clipped by 1 base and J by 6 bases, with 14 bases between them. There are 15 residues in the CDR3. The CDR3 nucleotides are TGCGCCAGCAGCCAAGGAGTATCGGGGCCCGATACGCAGTATTTT. It is translated as CASSQGVSGPDTQYF.

This chain connects TRBV7-8 to TRBJ1-1; maybe TRBD1 (6 bases). The CDR3 covers 17 residues. The germline V gene encodes CDR1 SGHVS and CDR2 FQNEAQ. The ends were cut back, 1 base at V and 3 bases at J, with 18 bases in the middle. The CDR3 region is CASSLETGRLSYTEAFF. CDR3 DNA sequence: TGTGCCAGCAGCTTAGAGACAGGCCGATTATCCTACACTGAAGCTTTCTTT. The full variable domain, with the rest looked up from reference TRBV7-8 and TRBJ1-1, is GAGVSQSPRYKVAKRGQDVALRCDPISGHVSLFWYQQALGQGPEFLTYFQNEAQLDKSGLPSDRFFAERPEGSVSTLKIQRTQQEDSAVYLCASSLETGRLSYTEAFFGQGTRLTVV.

This rearrangement joins TRBV19 to TRBJ2-1, with a possible D match to TRBD2 (5 bases). The germline V gene encodes CDR1 LNHDA and CDR2 SQIVND (reference sequence). This CDR3 comprises 15 residues. V was shortened by 5 bases and J by 10 bases, with 21 bases between the two germline ends. Here the CDR3 reads CASSLSFNGLVEQFF. The DNA of the CDR3 is TGTGCCAGTAGTTTATCTTTTAACGGACTTGTGGAGCAGTTCTTC.

This clonotype has only a few counts. V is TRBV10-3 and J is TRBJ1-2; 8 bases match TRBD1. V shed 8 bases, J shed 0 bases, and the junction held 5 bases outside the gene matches. The germline CDR1 and CDR2 sequences are ENHRY and SYGVKD. The CDR3 is made up of 14 amino acids. The CDR3 protein is CAIQGQDTNYGYTF. The CDR3 DNA reads TGTGCCATCCAGGGACAGGACACTAACTATGGCTACACCTTC.

V and J are TRBV6-6 and TRBJ1-2; weak D call: TRBD1 (5 bases). CDR1 and CDR2 from the germline V gene are MNHNY and SVGAGI (reference sequence). Trimming pared 8 bases from V and 2 bases from J, leaving 15 bases between. The CDR3 length is 14 residues. The CDR3 spells CASCFSGTNYGYTF. CDR3 DNA: TGTGCCAGCTGTTTTTCCGGGACCAACTATGGCTACACCTTC.

With respect to this clonotype: This may arise from a read error, as a much more abundant clone is one base away. The chain couples TRBV7-8 to TRBJ1-5, with no clear D. Germline V lookup: CDR1 SGHVS, CDR2 FQNEAQ. This CDR3 contains 17 residues. This CDR3 is CTSSLDSRPYSNQPQHF. CDR3 DNA: TGTACCAGCAGCTTAGATTCCAGACCATATAGCAATCAGCCCCAGCATTTT.

This clonotype was counted only a few times. CDR3 sequence: CASSSGTFIADTQYF. For the CDR3, the DNA is TGTGCCAGCAGTTCCGGGACATTCATCGCGGATACGCAGTATTTT. The V gene is TRBV27, the J gene TRBJ2-3; TRBD1 is a possible D gene (6 bases). The CDR3 consists of 15 residues. V was shortened by 4 bases and J by 6 bases, with 17 bases between the two germline ends. The V gene's germline CDR1 is MNHEY and CDR2 SMNVEV (reference sequence).

The chain links TRBV5-8 to TRBJ1-5; TRBD1 matches at 7 bases. V gave up 4 bases and J gave up 1 base; unmatched junction bases: 8. Germline CDR1 is SGHTS and CDR2 is YDEGEE. The CDR3 is made up of 16 amino acids. The CDR3, as DNA: TGTGCCAGCAGCCGGACAGGACTGACGAGCAATCAGCCCCAGCATTTT. Amino acid sequence: CASSRTGLTSNQPQHF.

V gene TRBV4-1 combines with J gene TRBJ1-4; D is undetermined. Germline CDR1 is MGHRA and CDR2 is YSYEKL. Trimming pared 1 base from V and 10 bases from J, leaving 16 bases between. The CDR3 is 15 residues long. Written as DNA, the CDR3 is TGCGCCAGCAGCCAAGTGCCCGGCAGTGTTGGAAAACTGTTTTTT. Translation: CASSQVPGSVGKLFF.

This clonotype has at least ten counts. V gene TRBV12-3 or TRBV12-4 combines with J gene TRBJ1-5; 8 bases align to TRBD1. V gave up 5 bases and J gave up 6 bases; unmatched junction bases: 6. CDR3 length equals 14 residues. The CDR3 here is CASSDDRGLQPQHF. Here the CDR3 DNA reads TGTGCCAGCAGTGATGACAGGGGACTTCAGCCCCAGCATTTT.

This clonotype was seen a few times. The genes are TRBV4-1 and TRBJ1-3; D unresolved. This CDR3 contains 16 residues. Germline V gene sequence: CDR1 MGHRA, CDR2 YSYEKL. The V gene lost 0 bases and the J gene lost 1 base, with 10 bases spanning the gap. Here the CDR3 reads CASSQEEFTSGNTIYF. In DNA, the CDR3 is TGCGCCAGCAGCCAAGAGGAGTTTACTTCTGGAAACACCATATATTTT.

The chain links TRBV12-3 or TRBV12-4 to TRBJ2-5, with 9 bases matching TRBD1. This CDR3 region has 15 residues. V trimming: 4 bases; J trimming: 2 bases; junction bases outside the gene matches: 5. CDR3 DNA sequence: TGTGCCAGCAGTTCCCCGACAGGGGGGCAAGAGACCCAGTACTTC. The encoded protein is CASSSPTGGQETQYF.

This clonotype was counted only a few times. The chain employs TRBV7-6 and TRBJ1-6; D call uncertain. Germline-derived CDR1 and CDR2 are SGHVS and FNYEAQ. There are 15 residues in the CDR3. With 2 bases removed from V and 2 bases from J, the gap between germline ends came to 7 bases. The CDR3 is CASSLYSPYNSPLHF. The CDR3 DNA follows: TGTGCCAGCAGCTTATACAGTCCCTATAATTCACCCCTCCACTTT.

Only one count was recorded for this clonotype. The V call is TRBV6-1, the J call TRBJ2-5, with 7 positions matching TRBD1. The V gene end was trimmed by 2 bases and the J gene end by 3 bases; junction bases not matched to a gene: 9. This CDR3 contains 16 residues. Germline V gives CDR1 MNHNS, CDR2 SASEGT. CDR3 coding DNA: TGTGCCAGCAGTGAACAGAGGAACAGGGGCAAAGAGACCCAGTACTTC. As protein: CASSEQRNRGKETQYF.

The chain carries TRBV19 and TRBJ1-1, with D tentatively TRBD1 (6 bases). The germline V and J ends were trimmed by 5 bases and 3 bases, with 16 bases remaining between them. The CDR3 is made up of 15 amino acids. Germline lookup yields CDR1 LNHDA and CDR2 SQIVND (reference sequence). CDR3: CASSASRGSDTEAFF. CDR3 bases: TGTGCCAGTAGTGCCTCGAGGGGGTCGGACACTGAAGCTTTCTTT.

Only a few counts were recorded for this clonotype. In DNA, the CDR3 is TGTGCCACCAGCAGAGACGGGCTAGCCCAAGAGACCCAGTACTTC. Its translation is CATSRDGLAQETQYF. The V and J genes are TRBV15 and TRBJ2-5, with TRBD2 as a possible D gene (5 bases). CDR1 and CDR2 from the germline V gene are LNHNV and YYDKDF (reference sequence). V lost 0 bases and J lost 1, with 9 bases in between. The CDR3 covers 15 residues. Full variable domain (outside the CDR3, taken from reference TRBV15 and TRBJ2-5): DAMVIQNPRYQVTQFGKPVTLSCSQTLNHNVMYWYQQKSSQAPKLLFHYYDKDFNNEADTPDNFQSRRPNTSFCFLDIRSPGLGDTAMYLCATSRDGLAQETQYFGPGTRLLVL.

V usage is TRBV6-8 and J usage is TRBJ2-1; D not resolved. Germline CDR1 reads MNHGY; CDR2 reads SAAAGT. The CDR3 covers 13 residues. V was pared by 0 bases and J by 5 bases, with 5 bases between. In DNA form, the CDR3 reads TGTGCCAGCAGTTACTCGTCAGACAATGAGCAGTTCTTC. Amino acids: CASSYSSDNEQFF.

In DNA form, the CDR3 reads TGTGCCAGCAGCGTAGAAACAGGTACTAGCACAGATACGCAGTATTTT. The encoded protein is CASSVETGTSTDTQYF. This chain links TRBV9 with TRBJ2-3; weak D call: TRBD1 (5 bases). The CDR3 has 16 residues. Per germline, CDR1 SGDLS and CDR2 YYNGEE. V lost 0 bases and J 0 bases, leaving 11 bases between the germline ends.

This clonotype was counted between two and nine times. The rearrangement links TRBV28 to TRBJ2-7, with D possibly being TRBD1 or TRBD2 (5 bases each). The CDR3 length is 12 residues. The V end lost 8 bases, the J end lost 6 bases, and 14 bases lay between the germline ends. Germline V gives CDR1 MDHEN, CDR2 SYDVKM. The CDR3 sequence: CASQGPPGEQYV. The CDR3 nucleotides read TGTGCCAGCCAGGGACCCCCCGGCGAGCAGTACGTC.

This clonotype was detected only once. This sequence joins TRBV4-1 and TRBJ2-1; 7 bases agree with TRBD1. Germline V CDR1 and CDR2: MGHRA, YSYEKL. J was trimmed by 7 bases and V by 0 bases; bases with no gene match: 9. This CDR3 has 16 amino acids. For the CDR3, the DNA is TGCGCCAGCAGCCAAGATCACGGGACAGCACCTAATGAGCAGTTCTTC. Protein product: CASSQDHGTAPNEQFF.

Many counts were recorded for this clonotype. The V gene is TRBV7-2, the J gene TRBJ2-7, with D maybe TRBD1 (7 bases). The V gene lost 8 bases and the J gene lost 1 base, with 15 bases spanning the gap. Germline CDR1 and CDR2: SGHTA and FQGNSA. CDR3 size: 14 residues. CDR3 DNA: TGTGCCAGCGGGAGGACAGGTCGTTCCTACGAGCAGTACTTC. Translating it yields CASGRTGRSYEQYF.

The chain employs TRBV4-2 and TRBJ1-1, with D perhaps matching TRBD1 (5 bases). The CDR3 runs to 17 residues. Trimming cost V 1 base and J 1 base, with 16 bases left between them. CDR1 is LGHNA, CDR2 YNFKEQ, per germline. The CDR3 DNA sequence: TGTGCCAGCAGCCAAGTTTTTCTCAGGGCGCGGAACACTGAAGCTTTCTTT. Translation gives CASSQVFLRARNTEAFF.

This chain links TRBV9 with TRBJ1-1, with a tentative D call TRBD1 (6 bases). The CDR3 loop spans 17 amino acids. Between the trimmed V and J ends, which lost 3 bases and 0 bases, there was a span of 18 bases. From germline, CDR1 is SGDLS and CDR2 YYNGEE. CDR3 sequence (DNA): TGTGCCAGCAGCGCGTATCCTGGGGACAACATGAACACTGAAGCTTTCTTT. It translates to CASSAYPGDNMNTEAFF.

The chain couples TRBV7-3 to TRBJ2-2, with unresolved D. This CDR3 region has 16 residues. Trimming cost V 2 bases and J 1 base, with 11 bases left between them. Germline CDR1 reads SGHTA; CDR2 reads FQGTGA. CDR3 sequence (DNA): TGTGCCAGCAGCTTAGGCTTCCTGAAGAACACCGGGGAGCTGTTTTTT. Its translation is CASSLGFLKNTGELFF.

The V and J genes are TRBV6-1 and TRBJ1-1; D remains ambiguous. CDR3 length equals 16 residues. V was clipped by 2 bases and J by 0 bases, with 13 bases between them. Germline CDR1 MNHNS, CDR2 SASEGT. The CDR3 loop reads CASSESFGLMNTEAFF. As DNA, the CDR3 is TGTGCCAGCAGTGAATCTTTTGGGCTTATGAACACTGAAGCTTTCTTT.

The chain is built from TRBV7-3 and TRBJ2-5; D call uncertain. From germline, CDR1 is SGHTA and CDR2 FQGTGA. The V end was cut by 0 bases, the J end by 4 bases, with 6 bases between. The CDR3 contains 13 residues. The CDR3 DNA reads TGTGCCAGCAGCTTAACACCCCGAGAGACCCAGTACTTC. Translated: CASSLTPRETQYF.